This TCR beta chain was sequenced during a study of a mutant IDH1 vaccine in newly diagnosed glioma. Clones were read by immunoSEQ multiplex PCR, and TCRdb kept only the in-frame ones, dropping some. The sample contains about 60,000 clones, 87% of which appear only once. CDR1 is SGHRS, CDR2 YFSETQ, per germline. V shed 4 bases, J shed 4 bases, and the junction held 5 bases outside the gene matches. This CDR3 has 14 amino acids. Findings and limits, study-wide: Whatever changes occurred in top peripheral T cell clonotypes seemed unrelated to pseudoprogression.

On this clone: What it binds is unknown.

Described time point: week 23, last vaccination. Every vaccine dose comprised 300 ug of mutant IDH1 20-mer peptide plus topical imiquimod. Each tumor in the donors was a new WHO grade 3 or 4 astrocytoma, IDH1-mutant and ATRX-lost. The material sequenced was PBMCs, taken from a glioma patient whose treatment included an IDH1 peptide vaccine. V is TRBV5-1 and J is TRBJ2-5; 9 nucleotides line up with TRBD1. This clonotype originated in a man aged 35 to 55 with glioma. The CDR3 here is CASSTGQGRETQYF. CDR3 in DNA: TGCGCCAGCAGCACCGGACAGGGGCGAGAGACCCAGTACTTC.